What follows are 30 T cell receptor beta chains derived from one specimen sequenced in a study of CD8 T cells in ankylosing spondylitis. From the 5' RACE reads, TCRdb called clonotypes with MiXCR, one entry per CDR3 protein. The table lists 100,000 or so distinct CDR3 sequences, nearly 25% of them singletons. The source material was synovial fluid, either unsorted or a sorted T cell fraction (not recorded which). The receptors come from a male donor with ankylosing spondylitis.

This sequence joins TRBV11-3 and TRBJ2-3; D unresolved. Trimming shortened V by 1 base and J by 2 bases, and 7 bases separated the two germline ends. The CDR3 is 14 residues long. CDR1 and CDR2 (germline): SGHNT, YENEEA. CDR3 loop: CASSLGADTDTQYF. The DNA of the CDR3 is TGTGCCAGCAGCTTAGGTGCAGACACAGATACGCAGTATTTT.

V is TRBV20-1 and J is TRBJ2-1; D is possibly TRBD1 (5 bases). Trimming took off 4 bases at V and 4 bases at J, with 17 bases between the two ends. Germline-derived CDR1 and CDR2 are DFQATT and SNEGSKA (reference sequence). This CDR3 is 15 amino acids long. The CDR3 sequence is CSAIATARGYNEQFF. The CDR3 DNA reads as TGCAGTGCTATCGCGACGGCAAGGGGTTACAATGAGCAGTTCTTC.

The chain has TRBV11-2 and TRBJ2-1, with D perhaps assigned TRBD1 or TRBD2 (5 bases each). The CDR3 covers 11 residues. Trimming left V 7 bases short and J 8 bases short, with 9 bases between. Germline assignment: CDR1 SGHAT and CDR2 FQNNGV. The CDR3 DNA follows: TGTGCCAGCACTCGGGGCTATGAGCAGTTCTTC. Protein product: CASTRGYEQFF.

This clonotype was observed many times. The genes are TRBV7-8 and TRBJ2-7; D may be TRBD1 (5 bases). From germline, CDR1 is SGHVS and CDR2 FQNEAQ. The CDR3 contains 13 residues. V was clipped by 3 bases and J by 5 bases, with 11 bases between them. The CDR3 loop reads CASSLLGVHEQYF. CDR3 nucleotides: TGTGCCAGCAGCTTGCTAGGGGTCCACGAGCAGTACTTC.

J is TRBJ1-1 and V is TRBV28; TRBD1 is a possible D gene (6 bases). Germline V CDR1 and CDR2: MDHEN, SYDVKM. V lost 5 bases and J 0 bases, leaving 13 bases between the germline ends. This CDR3 comprises 15 residues. CDR3 nucleotide sequence: TGTGCCAGCAGTCCCCCGGGACAAATGAACACTGAAGCTTTCTTT. This encodes CASSPPGQMNTEAFF.

The chain employs TRBV12-3 or TRBV12-4 and TRBJ2-5; possibly TRBD2 for D (6 bases). CDR3 length: 13 amino acids. V was pared by 7 bases and J by 1 base, with 10 bases between. CDR3 in DNA: TGTGCCAGCACCAGGGACTTCCAAGAGACCCAGTACTTC. It yields the protein CASTRDFQETQYF.

This clonotype appeared a few times. CDR3 DNA: TGTGCCAGCAGCTTCCTACAGGGAGCGGGGGGCAATGAGCAGTTCTTC. Translated: CASSFLQGAGGNEQFF. V is TRBV7-6 and J is TRBJ2-1, with 9 bases fitting TRBD2. Trimming took 3 bases from V and 6 from J; bases not matched to a gene: 9. In germline, CDR1 is SGHVS, CDR2 FNYEAQ. This CDR3 has 16 residues.

The gene calls are TRBV7-9 and TRBJ2-1; weak D call: TRBD2 (6 bases). The CDR3 loop spans 13 amino acids. Between the trimmed V and J ends, which lost 11 bases and 3 bases, there was a span of 14 bases. Germline V CDR1 and CDR2: SEHNR, FQNEAQ (reference sequence). CDR3 sequence (DNA): TGTGCCTCCGTGGGGGGAGGCTACAATGAGCAGTTCTTC. Translation gives CASVGGGYNEQFF.

The table lists this clonotype with a count of one. The chain carries TRBV20-1 and TRBJ2-1; 13 nucleotides match TRBD2. The CDR3 has 17 residues. The V gene's germline CDR1 is DFQATT and CDR2 SNEGSKA (reference sequence). With V trimmed by 5 bases and J by 9 bases, 16 bases remained unmatched. In nucleotides, the CDR3 is TGCAGTGCTCTCGATCTCGGACTAGCGGGAGTGGTTGGTGAGCAGTTCTTC. Translating gives CSALDLGLAGVVGEQFF.

This clonotype was counted only a few times. The chain employs TRBV5-1 and TRBJ1-1; no firm D call. V was shortened by 1 base and J by 5 bases, with 12 bases between the two germline ends. CDR1 is SGHRS and CDR2 is YFSETQ in the germline V gene. This CDR3 is 14 amino acids long. The CDR3 sequence is CASSLMADGTEAFF. The DNA of the CDR3 is TGCGCCAGCAGCTTGATGGCAGACGGAACTGAAGCTTTCTTT.

This clonotype appeared a few times. V gene TRBV5-1 combines with J gene TRBJ2-1, with D maybe TRBD1 (6 bases). The germline CDR1 and CDR2 sequences are SGHRS and YFSETQ. V gave up 0 bases and J gave up 5 bases, with 12 bases separating them. The CDR3 is 15 residues long. The CDR3 DNA is TGCGCCAGCAGCTTGGGGCAGGGGCCAAACAATGAGCAGTTCTTC. Protein: CASSLGQGPNNEQFF.

The chain couples TRBV12-3 or TRBV12-4 to TRBJ2-1; the D is unclear. The CDR3 contains 11 residues. V was trimmed by 3 bases and J by 10 bases, leaving 7 bases between them. The CDR3 loop reads CASSFGEEQFF. For the CDR3, the DNA is TGTGCCAGCAGTTTCGGAGAAGAGCAGTTCTTC.

This clonotype was counted ten times or more. The J gene is TRBJ2-7, the V gene TRBV5-1; TRBD1 matches at 10 bases. The CDR3 spans 14 residues. After removal of 4 bases from V and 4 bases from J, the junction contained 5 bases not matched to a gene. Germline CDR1 SGHRS, CDR2 YFSETQ. CDR3 nucleotides: TGCGCCAGCAGCATCGACAGGGGGCTATACGAGCAGTACTTC. This translates into CASSIDRGLYEQYF.

The chain has TRBV19 and TRBJ1-1; D gene ambiguous. The CDR3 runs 13 residues. CDR1 is LNHDA, CDR2 SQIVND, per germline (reference sequence). With 8 bases removed from V and 7 bases from J, the gap between germline ends came to 17 bases. The CDR3 DNA sequence: TGTGCCAGTCGAACAGCCGCGGAAAGTGAAGCTTTCTTT. Its protein is CASRTAAESEAFF.

The chain employs TRBV3-1 and TRBJ1-1, with D possibly being TRBD1 (5 bases). Germline lookup yields CDR1 LGHDT and CDR2 YNNKEL (reference sequence). V was pared by 4 bases and J by 10 bases, with 16 bases between. There are 13 residues in the CDR3. CDR3 in amino acids: CASSREGLAGAFF. DNA for the CDR3: TGTGCCAGCAGCCGGGAGGGGCTTGCTGGAGCTTTCTTT. Full variable domain (outside the CDR3, taken from reference TRBV3-1 and TRBJ1-1): DTAVSQTPKYLVTQMGNDKSIKCEQNLGHDTMYWYKQDSKKFLKIMFSYNNKELIINETVPNRFSPKSPDKAHLNLHINSLELGDSAVYFCASSREGLAGAFFGQGTRLTVV.

This clonotype was seen a handful of times. This chain joins TRBV2 and TRBJ1-4; D is uncertain. The CDR3 consists of 13 residues. V dropped 2 bases and J dropped 5 bases, with 6 bases sitting between them. Germline V gives CDR1 SNHLY, CDR2 FYNNEI. CDR3 bases: TGTGCCAGCAGTGAACGTGAAAATGAAAAACTGTTTTTT. Its translation is CASSERENEKLFF. Supplemented by reference TRBV2 and TRBJ1-4, the full variable domain reads EPEVTQTPSHQVTQMGQEVILRCVPISNHLYFYWYRQILGQKVEFLVSFYNNEISEKSEIFDDQFSVERPDGSNFTLKIRSTKLEDSAMYFCASSERENEKLFFGSGTQLSVL.

This clonotype was detected many times. This chain uses TRBV6-5 with TRBJ2-2; a weak D match, TRBD1 (6 bases). The CDR3 is 15 amino acids. Germline V gene lookup returns CDR1 MNHEY and CDR2 SVGAGI. V dropped 2 bases and J dropped 3 bases, with 10 bases sitting between them. CDR3 nucleotide sequence: TGTGCCAGCAGTTACCTGGGGGCGGACACCGGGGAGCTGTTTTTT. This sequence encodes CASSYLGADTGELFF.

This chain connects TRBV7-2 to TRBJ1-2; D is undetermined. Deletions cut 1 base from V and 4 bases from J, with 7 bases between. CDR1 SGHTA and CDR2 FQGNSA come from the germline V gene. The CDR3 has 13 residues. In nucleotides, the CDR3 is TGTGCCAGCAGCTTAGAGAGTACCTATGGCTACACCTTC. Translated, it gives CASSLESTYGYTF.

V usage is TRBV15 and J usage is TRBJ2-2; 9 positions agree with TRBD1. The germline gives CDR1 LNHNV, CDR2 YYDKDF (reference sequence). After removal of 5 bases from V and 4 bases from J, the junction contained 5 bases not matched to a gene. CDR3 length equals 15 residues. CDR3 protein: CATSLGDRATGELFF. The CDR3, as DNA: TGTGCCACCAGCTTAGGGGACAGGGCCACCGGGGAGCTGTTTTTT.

This clonotype showed up just a few times. The J gene is TRBJ2-7, the V gene TRBV12-3 or TRBV12-4; D is undetermined. The CDR3 is 15 residues long. V shed 3 bases and J shed 3 bases, with 15 bases lying between them. This CDR3 reads CASSFSASKHYEQYV. The CDR3 DNA is TGTGCCAGCAGTTTCAGCGCGAGCAAGCACTACGAGCAGTACGTC.

This clonotype was counted a few times. The V and J genes are TRBV4-1 and TRBJ2-2; 7 nucleotides match TRBD1. V was clipped by 6 bases and J by 7 bases; unmatched bases: 8. The V gene's germline CDR1 is MGHRA and CDR2 YSYEKL. The CDR3 covers 14 residues. The CDR3 loop reads CASSYNRGHGELFF. Here the CDR3 DNA reads TGCGCCAGCAGTTACAACAGGGGCCACGGGGAGCTGTTTTTT.

This clonotype has a handful of counts. This chain joins TRBV4-1 and TRBJ2-5; 11 bases are shared with TRBD2. The V gene end was trimmed by 0 bases and the J gene end by 5 bases; junction bases not matched to a gene: 8. There are 17 residues in the CDR3. CDR1 is MGHRA, CDR2 YSYEKL, per germline. DNA of the CDR3: TGCGCCAGCAGCCAAGACCTACCGCCTAGCGGGAGGGAGACCCAGTACTTC. This sequence encodes CASSQDLPPSGRETQYF.

This clonotype appeared many times. The rearrangement uses TRBV20-1 and TRBJ2-3; 11 nucleotides match TRBD2. Germline V gene data show CDR1 as DFQATT and CDR2 as SNEGSKA (reference sequence). The length of the CDR3 is 15 residues. J gave up 6 bases and V 3 bases, and 8 bases lay outside the gene matches. In DNA form, the CDR3 reads TGCAGTGCTAGGGGACTAGCGGATGGGGTGGATACGCAGTATTTT. It yields the protein CSARGLADGVDTQYF.

This clonotype was found many times. The chain uses TRBV4-1 and TRBJ2-1; the match to TRBD2 covers 12 bases. The ends lost 6 bases at V and 7 bases at J; junction bases unmatched: 7. Germline-derived CDR1 and CDR2 are MGHRA and YSYEKL. The CDR3 sequence is 15 residues long. The CDR3 bases are TGCGCCAGCAGACAGGGACTAGCGGGCGGTAATGAGCAGTTCTTC. This codes for CASRQGLAGGNEQFF.

The J gene is TRBJ1-1, the V gene TRBV18, with 8 positions matching TRBD1. Germline V CDR1 and CDR2: KGHSH, LQKENI. The CDR3 sequence is 17 residues long. V lost 4 bases to trimming and J lost 3 bases; unmatched junction nucleotides: 13. The CDR3 spells CASSLRGQGITDTEAFF. CDR3 DNA sequence: TGTGCCAGCTCACTACGCGGACAGGGAATTACGGACACTGAAGCTTTCTTT. Variable domain in full (rest from reference TRBV18 and TRBJ1-1): NAGVMQNPRHLVRRRGQEARLRCSPMKGHSHVYWYRQLPEEGLKFMVYLQKENIIDESGMPKERFSAEFPKEGPSILRIQQVVRGDSAAYFCASSLRGQGITDTEAFFGQGTRLTVV.

This clonotype occurred a few times. This sequence joins TRBV11-2 and TRBJ1-6, with D perhaps matching TRBD1 (5 bases). Germline-derived CDR1 and CDR2 are SGHAT and FQNNGV. The CDR3 totals 15 residues. V lost 7 bases, J lost 10 bases, and 20 bases lay in between. The CDR3 sequence is CASTLRGGDGSPLHF. Written as DNA, the CDR3 is TGTGCCAGCACTCTAAGGGGAGGAGACGGATCACCCCTCCACTTT.

CDR3 DNA: TGTGCCAGCAGCTTAAGCCCCGCCACCGGGGAGCTGTTTTTT. This translates into CASSLSPATGELFF. The gene calls are TRBV7-2 and TRBJ2-2; D is unresolved. This CDR3 has 14 amino acids. Germline CDR1 reads SGHTA; CDR2 reads FQGNSA. V was cut by 2 bases and J by 4 bases, with 8 bases left in between.

This clonotype was picked up one time. This chain joins TRBV7-9 and TRBJ1-1, with no clear D. The germline V and J ends were trimmed by 2 bases and 4 bases, with 5 bases remaining between them. Germline CDR1 reads SEHNR; CDR2 reads FQNEAQ (reference sequence). The CDR3 is 12 residues long. The CDR3 coding sequence is TGTGCCAGCAGCTTAATAGTCACTGAAGCTTTCTTT. This codes for CASSLIVTEAFF.

This clonotype was counted a few times. The V call is TRBV20-1, the J call TRBJ1-2; D is unresolved. Trimming stripped 3 bases from V and 6 bases from J, with 17 bases between. The CDR3 is made up of 14 amino acids. Germline loops: CDR1 DFQATT, CDR2 SNEGSKA (reference sequence). DNA of the CDR3: TGCAGTGCTAGGATGGGTGCGGACCGCGATGGCTACACCTTC. Residues: CSARMGADRDGYTF.

The table lists this clonotype with a few counts. The genes are TRBV5-1 and TRBJ1-1, with TRBD1 matching 8 bases. Trimming took 0 bases from V and 5 from J; bases not matched to a gene: 9. The CDR3 is made up of 16 amino acids. The germline V gene encodes CDR1 SGHRS and CDR2 YFSETQ. Here the CDR3 reads CASSLDPPTGGTEAFF. For the CDR3, the DNA is TGCGCCAGCAGCTTGGATCCGCCTACAGGGGGTACTGAAGCTTTCTTT.